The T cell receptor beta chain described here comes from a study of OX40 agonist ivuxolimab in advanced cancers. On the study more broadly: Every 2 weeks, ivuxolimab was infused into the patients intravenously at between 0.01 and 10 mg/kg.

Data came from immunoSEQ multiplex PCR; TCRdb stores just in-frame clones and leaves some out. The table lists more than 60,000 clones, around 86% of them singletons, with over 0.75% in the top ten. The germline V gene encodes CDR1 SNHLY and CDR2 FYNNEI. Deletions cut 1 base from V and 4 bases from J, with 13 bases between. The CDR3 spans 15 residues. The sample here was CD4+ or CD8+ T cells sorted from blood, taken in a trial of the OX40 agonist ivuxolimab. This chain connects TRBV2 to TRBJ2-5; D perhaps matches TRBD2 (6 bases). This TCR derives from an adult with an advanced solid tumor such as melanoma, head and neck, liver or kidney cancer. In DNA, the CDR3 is TGTGCCAGCAGTGAAGGGGGGACTCCGGGAGAGACCCAGTACTTC. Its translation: CASSEGGTPGETQYF. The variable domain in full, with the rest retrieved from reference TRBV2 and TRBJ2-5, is EPEVTQTPSHQVTQMGQEVILRCVPISNHLYFYWYRQILGQKVEFLVSFYNNEISEKSEIFDDQFSVERPDGSNFTLKIRSTKLEDSAMYFCASSEGGTPGETQYFGPGTRLLVL.